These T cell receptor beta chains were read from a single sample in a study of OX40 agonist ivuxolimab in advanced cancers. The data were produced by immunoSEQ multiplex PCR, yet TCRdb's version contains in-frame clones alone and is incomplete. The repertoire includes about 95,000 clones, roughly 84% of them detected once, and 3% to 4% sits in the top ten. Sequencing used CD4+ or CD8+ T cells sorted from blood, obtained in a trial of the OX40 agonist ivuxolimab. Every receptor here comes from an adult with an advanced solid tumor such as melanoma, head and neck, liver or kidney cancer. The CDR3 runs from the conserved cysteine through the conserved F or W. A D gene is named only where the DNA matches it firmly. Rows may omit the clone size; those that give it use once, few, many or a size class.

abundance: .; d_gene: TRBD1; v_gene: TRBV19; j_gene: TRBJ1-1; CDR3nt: TGTGCCAGTAGTATCGGGACAGGGGGCGCGTATGGCACTGAAGCTTTCTTT; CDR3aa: CASSIGTGGAYGTEAFF
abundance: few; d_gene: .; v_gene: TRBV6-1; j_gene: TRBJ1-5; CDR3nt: TGTGCCAGCAGTGAAGAGAGGCCCCAGCATTTT; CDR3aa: CASSEERPQHF
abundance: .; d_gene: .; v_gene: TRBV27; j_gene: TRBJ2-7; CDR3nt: TGTGCCAGCAGTTTGAGCCCGACCTACGAGCAGTACTTC; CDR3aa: CASSLSPTYEQYF
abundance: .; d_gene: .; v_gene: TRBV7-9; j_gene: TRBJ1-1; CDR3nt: TGTGCCAGCAGCTTAGTCGCAGGGGACTCGGAAGCTTTCTTT; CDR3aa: CASSLVAGDSEAFF
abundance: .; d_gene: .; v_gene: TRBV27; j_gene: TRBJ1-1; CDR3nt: TGTGCCAGCAGTCCCCAGGTTGAGAGTTGGATGAACACTGAAGCTTTCTTT; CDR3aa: CASSPQVESWMNTEAFF
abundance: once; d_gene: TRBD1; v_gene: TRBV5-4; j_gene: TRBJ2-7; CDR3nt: TGTGCCAGCAGCCTGCCGACAGGGAGCTACGAGCAGTACTTC; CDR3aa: CASSLPTGSYEQYF
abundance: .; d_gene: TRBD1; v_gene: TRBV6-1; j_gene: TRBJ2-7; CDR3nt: TGTGCCAGCAGTACCGGGACAGGGAACAACGAGCAGTACTTC; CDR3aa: CASSTGTGNNEQYF
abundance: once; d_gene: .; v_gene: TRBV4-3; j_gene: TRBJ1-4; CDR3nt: TGCGCCAGCAGCCAAGAGGCGGAGGGGGAAAAACTGTTTTTT; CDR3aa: CASSQEAEGEKLFF
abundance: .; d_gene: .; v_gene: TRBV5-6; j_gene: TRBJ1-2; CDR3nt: TGTGCCAGCAGCCGCTGGTGGGAGAGGGGAGACTATGGCTACACCTTC; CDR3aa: CASSRWWERGDYGYTF
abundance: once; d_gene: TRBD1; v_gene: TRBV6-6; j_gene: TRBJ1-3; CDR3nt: TGTGCCAGCAGTTACACACAGGGGGTCTCTGGAAACACCATATATTTT; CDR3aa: CASSYTQGVSGNTIYF
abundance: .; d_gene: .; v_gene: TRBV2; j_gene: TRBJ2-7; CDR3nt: TGTGCCAGCAGTGAAGAGGAGGCGGGCCTCTCCTACGAGCAGTACTTC; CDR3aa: CASSEEEAGLSYEQYF
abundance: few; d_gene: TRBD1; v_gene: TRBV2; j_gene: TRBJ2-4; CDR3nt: TGTGCCAGCAGGAGGGGGCAGGGAAACATTCAGTACTTC; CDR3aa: CASRRGQGNIQYF
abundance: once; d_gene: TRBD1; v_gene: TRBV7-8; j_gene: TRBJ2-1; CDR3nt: TGTGCCAGCAGCCCTAGGTGGGACAGGGGCAATGAGCAGTTCTTC; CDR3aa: CASSPRWDRGNEQFF
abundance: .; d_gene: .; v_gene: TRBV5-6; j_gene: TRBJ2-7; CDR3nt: TGTGCCAGCAGCTTAAGGGGGTCCAACGAGCAGTACTTC; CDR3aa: CASSLRGSNEQYF
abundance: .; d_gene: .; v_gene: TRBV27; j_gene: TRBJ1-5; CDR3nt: TGTGCCAGCAGGCGGGGGGAGGCTCAGCCCCAGCATTTT; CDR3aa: CASRRGEAQPQHF
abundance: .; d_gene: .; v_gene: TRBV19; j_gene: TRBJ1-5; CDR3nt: TGTGCCAGTAGATTGGGGGGGCCGGATCAGCCCCAGCATTTT; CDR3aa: CASRLGGPDQPQHF
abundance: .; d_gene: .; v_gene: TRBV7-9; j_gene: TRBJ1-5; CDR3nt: TGTGCCAGCAGTCTAGGGGGGTTGGTGAGCAATCAGCCCCAGCATTTT; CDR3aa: CASSLGGLVSNQPQHF
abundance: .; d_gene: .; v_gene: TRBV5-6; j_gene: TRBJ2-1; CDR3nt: TGTGCCAGCAGCTCGCAGGGACCTAGCTCCTACAATGAGCAGTTCTTC; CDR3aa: CASSSQGPSSYNEQFF
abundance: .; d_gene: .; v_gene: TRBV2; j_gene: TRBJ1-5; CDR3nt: TGTGCCAGCAGTGGGACGATAAGGCCCCAGCATTTT; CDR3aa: CASSGTIRPQHF
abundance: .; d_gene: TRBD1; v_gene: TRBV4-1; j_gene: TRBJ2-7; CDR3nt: TGCGCCAGCAGCCAAGTTACAGGGGGCTACGAGCAGTACTTC; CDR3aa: CASSQVTGGYEQYF
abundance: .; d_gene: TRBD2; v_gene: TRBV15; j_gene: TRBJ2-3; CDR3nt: TGTGCCACCAGCAGAGGGCGGGAGGGGAAAGATACGCAGTATTTT; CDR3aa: CATSRGREGKDTQYF
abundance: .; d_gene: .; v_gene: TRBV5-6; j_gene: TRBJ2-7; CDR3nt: TGTGCCAGCAGCGCCGGGAGTGAGCAGTACTTC; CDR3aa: CASSAGSEQYF
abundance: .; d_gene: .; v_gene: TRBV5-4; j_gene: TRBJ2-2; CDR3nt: TGTGCCAGCAGCTTTGGCCTGGAGGGAAATACCGGGGAGCTGTTTTTT; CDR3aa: CASSFGLEGNTGELFF
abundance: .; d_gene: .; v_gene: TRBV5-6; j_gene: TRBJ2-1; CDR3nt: TGTGCCAGCAGCTTGGTCGGGTGGGGTGAGCAGTTCTTC; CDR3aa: CASSLVGWGEQFF
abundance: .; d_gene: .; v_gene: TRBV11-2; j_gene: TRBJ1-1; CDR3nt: TGTGCCAGCAACGAAGGGGGGGACACTGAAGCTTTCTTT; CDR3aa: CASNEGGDTEAFF
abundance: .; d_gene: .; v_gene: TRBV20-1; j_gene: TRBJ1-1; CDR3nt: TGCAGTGCTGACCGGAACACTGAAGCTTTCTTT; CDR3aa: CSADRNTEAFF
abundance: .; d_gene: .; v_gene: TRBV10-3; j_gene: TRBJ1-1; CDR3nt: TGTGCCATCAGTGAGATGGGAAACACTGAAGCTTTCTTT; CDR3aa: CAISEMGNTEAFF
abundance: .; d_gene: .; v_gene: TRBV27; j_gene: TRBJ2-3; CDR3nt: TGTGCCAGCAGTAGACTTGGGGCAGATACGCAGTATTTT; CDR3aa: CASSRLGADTQYF
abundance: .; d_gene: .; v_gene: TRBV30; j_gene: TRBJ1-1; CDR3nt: TGTGCCTGGAGTGATGGCAACCGGGGCACTGAAGCTTTCTTT; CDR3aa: CAWSDGNRGTEAFF
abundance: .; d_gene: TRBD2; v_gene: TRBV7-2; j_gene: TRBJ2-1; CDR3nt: TGTGCCAGCAGATCAACCGTAGCGGGAGGGCCTAATGAGCAGTTCTTC; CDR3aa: CASRSTVAGGPNEQFF
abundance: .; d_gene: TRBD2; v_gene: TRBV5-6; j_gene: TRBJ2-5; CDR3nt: TGTGCCAGCAGCTTGGGACTAGCGGGAGTCGAGGAGACCCAGTACTTC; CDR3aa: CASSLGLAGVEETQYF